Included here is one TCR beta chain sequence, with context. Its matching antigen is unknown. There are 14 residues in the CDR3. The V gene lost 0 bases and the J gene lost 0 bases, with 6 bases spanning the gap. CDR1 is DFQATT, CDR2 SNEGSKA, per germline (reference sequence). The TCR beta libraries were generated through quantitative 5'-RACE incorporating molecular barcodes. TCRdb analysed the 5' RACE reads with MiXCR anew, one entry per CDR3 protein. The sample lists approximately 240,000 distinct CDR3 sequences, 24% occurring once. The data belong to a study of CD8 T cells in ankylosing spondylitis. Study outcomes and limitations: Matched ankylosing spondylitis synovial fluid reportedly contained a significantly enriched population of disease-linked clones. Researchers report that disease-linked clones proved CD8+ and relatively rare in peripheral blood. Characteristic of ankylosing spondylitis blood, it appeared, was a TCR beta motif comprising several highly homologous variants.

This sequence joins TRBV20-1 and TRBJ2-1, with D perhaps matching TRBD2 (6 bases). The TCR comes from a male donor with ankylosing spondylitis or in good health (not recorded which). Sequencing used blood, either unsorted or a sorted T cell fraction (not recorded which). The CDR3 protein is CSARELASYNEQFF. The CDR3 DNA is TGCAGTGCTAGAGAACTAGCCTCCTACAATGAGCAGTTCTTC.